The TCR beta chain described here comes from a study of shared clonotypes between healthy human individuals (dated by TCRdb to between 2020 and 2021). Study-level background: The cohort comprised a couple of women and a few men aged 18 to 49 years. Libraries were prepared and TCR repertoires were sequenced by different laboratories using diverse techniques, in order to increase sequencing depth and limit assay-specific biases. Between about 0.85 and 9.5 billion PBMCs per donor were obtained by leukapheresis. The study deeply sequenced blood TCR repertoires of roughly five healthy adults to estimate repertoire size and the extent of clonotype sharing between individuals. Per donor, three plates each were used for CD4 naive and CD4 memory, two for CD8 naive, and one for CD8 memory.

In regard to this clone: No cognate antigen has been identified for it. Within one base of it there is no much larger clone, and no base qualities were kept.

V is cut back by 7 bases and J by 0 bases, with 9 bases in the junction unmatched. CDR1 LNHDA and CDR2 SQIVND were looked up in the germline V gene (reference sequence). From its cysteine to its phenylalanine, the CDR3 spans 17 amino acids. The CDR3 DNA has 51 bases and is translated from base 1. Using the deep immunoSEQ assay, TCR CDR3 regions were amplified from genomic DNA by multiplex PCR. Extracted genomic DNA from each cell subset was distributed evenly across all wells of several immunoSEQ 96-well plates, and each plate was treated as a replicate. Each replicate PCR for sorted subsets received 200 ng genomic DNA, equal to about 30,000 T cell genomes. The purified libraries were quantified using a Qubit 3.0 fluorometer, sized with a Bioanalyzer 2100, and then quantified again using the KAPA Library Quantification kit. Each immunoSEQ 96-well plate was sequenced on its own single-read 150-cycle Illumina NextSeq 550 flow cell. The original methods were these. The immunoSEQ output contained only junctional sequences without quality scores, so filtering could not match that applied to full-length reads. Sequences were annotated with PyIR, a Python wrapper for IgBLAST v1.9, using IMGT germline references to assign V/J genes and CDR3. Reads were removed for weak V/J assignments (E-value above 1e-6), missing CDR3, stop codons, out-of-frame junctions, or ambiguous translated residues. V3J clonotypes were defined as sequences sharing an identical inferred V gene, J gene, and CDR3 amino acid sequence. To compute the percentage overlap between repertoires, the number of shared unique clonotypes was divided by the size of the smaller repertoire. Three approaches were used to assess repertoire richness: RTK rarefaction, the Chao1 estimator, and Recon v2.1 estimates of unobserved clonotypes. For all TCRbeta clonotypes obtained by the gDNA method from a handful of donors, generation probabilities were computed with OLGA. The source is immuneACCESS, and TCRdb retained only in-frame sequences with V and J called. Part of the clones is not carried over; for the studies checked, unresolved V genes explain less than half of this, and the remainder is unexplained. The V and J calls and the clone size are those of that table, but D and trimming were determined from the DNA. The sample profile shows approximately 320,000 clones; roughly 70% of them were found once. Approximately 10% of the sample lies in the top ten.

Donors were healthy HIV-negative adults with no recently reported acute infections or vaccinations. Only Caucasian adults living in Nashville, Tennessee, USA were represented among the donors. CD4+ T cells were enriched through magnetic negative selection, after which naive cells were positively selected on CD45RA and the remaining negative fraction served as the memory subset. Blood was obtained by leukapheresis, after which PBMCs were separated by Ficoll-Histopaque density gradient centrifugation and cryopreserved in liquid nitrogen vapor phase. Analytical flow cytometry was used to check the purity and quantity of every magnetically sorted T cell population. Genomic DNA was isolated from each sorted fraction and quantified by UV absorbance on a Nanodrop 2000c. What the work shows at the level of the full study, not this receptor alone: Based on pairwise subsampling, the degree of clonotype sharing among donors was expected to be affected by sequencing depth. Rarefaction of sorted-subset datasets indicated incomplete sequencing despite the large sequencing depth. Naive subsets generally had larger estimated clonotype richness than memory subsets did. About 4.5% of naive CD4, around 4% of naive CD8, roughly 2.4% of memory CD4, and less than 0.45% of memory CD8 clonotypes were shared across four donors. Sampling was limited to blood, and TCR repertoires in tissue likely differ from TCR repertoires in blood. Higher generation probabilities were observed for clonotypes shared by all four sorted-subset donors than for non-shared clonotypes. The small number of donors limited the genetic and exposure-history diversity represented.

This receptor was taken from a man between 25 and 39 years old in good health. Sequencing was carried out using memory CD4+ T cells sorted from blood. Per the publication, the cell subset or site label means: CD45RA-negative fraction. The chain couples TRBV19 to TRBJ2-1, with 10 bases matching TRBD2. The DNA reads as follows: TGTGCCAGTACCCGTACGGGACTAGCGTACTCCTACAATGAGCAGTTCTTC. The encoded protein is CASTRTGLAYSYNEQFF.